The rows below give T cell receptor beta chains drawn from one sample of a study of cytomegalovirus exposure and HLA in healthy donors. Only in-frame clones appear in the TCRdb table, and some are missing; sequencing was by immunoSEQ multiplex PCR. The sample yields tens of thousands of clones, 65% to 85% seen once. Sequenced: PBMCs. The receptors stem from a man in his fifties or sixties in good health and CMV-seronegative. The CDR3 runs from the conserved cysteine through the conserved F or W. A D gene is named only where the DNA matches it firmly. Clone size is not always given. Where it is, it says once, few, many or a class for expanded clones.

J gene	V gene	clone size	D gene	CDR3 DNA	CDR3 protein
TRBJ2-3	TRBV19	.	TRBD2	TGTGCCAGTAGTATCGAGCGGGAGAAGGGCACAGATACGCAGTATTTT	CASSIEREKGTDTQYF
TRBJ2-6	TRBV9	.	TRBD1	TGTGCCAGCAGTGCACAGGGGGCTGGGGCCAACGTCCTGACTTTC	CASSAQGAGANVLTF
TRBJ2-3	TRBV11-3	.	TRBD2	TGTGCCAGCAGCTTGGGTGGGACTAGAACAGATACGCAGTATTTT	CASSLGGTRTDTQYF
TRBJ2-3	TRBV7-9	.	TRBD1	TGTGCCAGCAGCTCAAATCTTGGACAGGGGGGAACAGATACGCAGTATTTT	CASSSNLGQGGTDTQYF
TRBJ2-3	TRBV4-2	.	TRBD2	TGTGCCAGCAGCCAAGGACTAGCGGGAGGAACAGATACGCAGTATTTT	CASSQGLAGGTDTQYF
TRBJ2-5	TRBV9	few	.	TGTGCCAGCAGCGTAGGAGGACTTCAAGAGACCCAGTACTTC	CASSVGGLQETQYF
TRBJ1-1	TRBV14	few	TRBD1	TGTGCCAGCACCCCTACCAGGGGGCGGTACACTGAAGCTTTCTTT	CASTPTRGRYTEAFF
TRBJ2-5	TRBV21-1	.	.	TGTGCCAGCAGCAAAGGGGGAGCGGGAGGGCCCTTAACTTACCAAGAGACCCAGTACTTC	CASSKGGAGGPLTYQETQYF
TRBJ1-2	TRBV19	.	.	TGTGCCAGTAGTATTGGTTTCGGGGTTGGAGGCTACACCTTC	CASSIGFGVGGYTF
TRBJ1-2	TRBV28	.	.	TGTGCCAGCACCCCTTACGGTACAGCCTATGGCTACACCTTC	CASTPYGTAYGYTF
TRBJ1-5	TRBV7-2	.	TRBD1	TGTGCCAGCACCAGGGACAGGGCTGGGCAGCCCCAGCATTTT	CASTRDRAGQPQHF